These 15 T cell receptor beta chains originate from one sample sequenced in a study of cytomegalovirus exposure and HLA in healthy donors. The study ran its PCR with 60 Vbeta and 13 Jbeta primers. The table came from immunoSEQ multiplex PCR; TCRdb's copy has only in-frame clones and leaves some out. The sample lists about 200,000 clones; less than 85% were seen once. Sequences were obtained from PBMCs. Receptors were obtained from a girl aged 2-10 years in good health and CMV-seronegative.

This rearrangement joins TRBV18 to TRBJ1-3; 7 positions match TRBD1. CDR1 is KGHSH, CDR2 LQKENI, per germline. The junction had 6 bases not matched to a gene; V was cut back by 4 bases and J by 0 bases. The CDR3 runs to 16 residues. The CDR3 DNA sequence: TGTGCCAGCTCACGGACAGGAGAGGGCTCTGGAAACACCATATATTTT. Protein: CASSRTGEGSGNTIYF. The full variable domain, its missing parts supplied by reference TRBV18 and TRBJ1-3, is NAGVMQNPRHLVRRRGQEARLRCSPMKGHSHVYWYRQLPEEGLKFMVYLQKENIIDESGMPKERFSAEFPKEGPSILRIQQVVRGDSAAYFCASSRTGEGSGNTIYFGEGSWLTVV.

The chain is built from TRBV27 and TRBJ2-7; D is ambiguous. Trimming stripped 3 bases from V and 2 bases from J, with 11 bases between. Germline V CDR1 and CDR2: MNHEY, SMNVEV (reference sequence). This CDR3 is 14 amino acids long. CDR3 residues: CASSFVRGPYEQYF. In nucleotides, the CDR3 is TGTGCCAGCAGTTTCGTACGAGGTCCCTACGAGCAGTACTTC.

The rearrangement links TRBV7-9 to TRBJ2-1, with D uncertain. CDR1 and CDR2 (germline): SEHNR, FQNEAQ (reference sequence). The CDR3 totals 16 residues. V was trimmed by 4 bases and J by 0 bases, leaving 13 bases between them. In DNA form, the CDR3 reads TGTGCCAGCAGCTCCGATTACACCAGCTCCTACAATGAGCAGTTCTTC. Translating it yields CASSSDYTSSYNEQFF. Using reference TRBV7-9 and TRBJ2-1 for the parts outside the CDR3, the full variable domain is DTGVSQNPRHKITKRGQNVTFRCDPISEHNRLYWYRQTLGQGPEFLTYFQNEAQLEKSRLLSDRFSAERPKGSFSTLEIQRTEQGDSAMYLCASSSDYTSSYNEQFFGPGTRLTVL.

The chain carries TRBV7-9 and TRBJ2-1; 13 nucleotides match TRBD2. The CDR3 covers 16 residues. Unmatched junction bases numbered 4, after V lost 1 base and J lost 7 bases. The V gene's germline CDR1 is SEHNR and CDR2 FQNEAQ (reference sequence). This chain's CDR3 is CASSLGTSGSWNEQFF. CDR3 coding DNA: TGTGCCAGCAGCTTAGGGACTAGCGGGAGTTGGAATGAGCAGTTCTTC.

The rearrangement links TRBV20-1 to TRBJ2-5; D gene ambiguous. Trimming took 5 bases from V and 6 from J, leaving 4 bases between them. Germline V gene lookup returns CDR1 DFQATT and CDR2 SNEGSKA (reference sequence). There are 9 residues in the CDR3. This chain's CDR3 is CSAHQTQYF. Written as DNA, the CDR3 is TGCAGTGCTCATCAGACCCAGTACTTC.

This clone was picked up one time. The CDR3 bases are TGTGCCAGCAGCTTCTACCCACAGGGGGCGAACTACGAGCAGTACTTC. Encoded protein: CASSFYPQGANYEQYF. The V call is TRBV7-9, the J call TRBJ2-7, with 9 bases aligning to TRBD1. Germline V gene lookup returns CDR1 SEHNR and CDR2 FQNEAQ (reference sequence). J lost 3 bases, V lost 3 bases, and 9 bases had no gene match. The CDR3 sequence is 16 residues long.

The chain links TRBV5-6 to TRBJ1-4; TRBD1 matches at 7 bases. CDR3 length: 15 amino acids. Trimming cost V 3 bases and J 8 bases; bases outside gene matches: 10. Germline V lookup: CDR1 SGHDT, CDR2 YYEEEE. The CDR3 DNA sequence: TGTGCCAGCAGCTCGCTTGACAGGGTTAGGGAAAAACTGTTTTTT. Its protein is CASSSLDRVREKLFF.

This clone was detected only once. The V gene is TRBV5-1, the J gene TRBJ1-1; possibly TRBD1 for D (5 bases). Per germline, CDR1 SGHRS and CDR2 YFSETQ. This CDR3 spans 14 amino acids. V was shortened by 4 bases and J by 3 bases, with 13 bases between the two germline ends. The chain's CDR3 is CASSRLGGDTEAFF. As DNA, the CDR3 is TGCGCCAGCAGCAGATTGGGGGGGGACACTGAAGCTTTCTTT.

For the CDR3, the DNA is TGTGCCTGGAGTGGAGGGTCCGGCGAGACCCAGTACTTC. Translating it yields CAWSGGSGETQYF. The chain is built from TRBV30 and TRBJ2-5, with TRBD2 as a possible D gene (5 bases). The V end was cut by 1 base, the J end by 5 bases, with 11 bases between. The CDR3 totals 13 residues. Per germline, CDR1 GTSNPN and CDR2 SVGIG (reference sequence).

The rearrangement links TRBV2 to TRBJ2-1; 9 bases are shared with TRBD2. Germline values: CDR1 SNHLY, CDR2 FYNNEI. The V and J ends lost 5 bases and 13 bases, in that order; junction bases with no gene match: 3. CDR3 length equals 11 residues. The CDR3 nucleotides read TGTGCCAGCAGTCCGGGACTAGCACAGTTCTTC. Its protein product is CASSPGLAQFF.

The CDR3 DNA sequence: TGCAGCGCCTCACGCCTTGACAGGAACACTGAAGCTTTCTTT. Translating gives CSASRLDRNTEAFF. The chain uses TRBV29-1 and TRBJ1-1; tentatively, D is TRBD1 (5 bases). The V end lost 7 bases, the J end lost 1 base, and 16 bases lay between the germline ends. Germline V gives CDR1 SQVTM, CDR2 ANQGSEA. The CDR3 is 14 residues long.

This rearrangement joins TRBV2 to TRBJ2-5; D gene ambiguous. CDR3 length equals 14 residues. V was cut by 4 bases and J by 2 bases, with 11 bases left in between. In germline, CDR1 is SNHLY, CDR2 FYNNEI. The CDR3 nucleotides read TGTGCCAGCAGTGCCCAGAATCGACAAGAGACCCAGTACTTC. It codes for CASSAQNRQETQYF. Using reference TRBV2 and TRBJ2-5 for the parts outside the CDR3, the full variable domain is EPEVTQTPSHQVTQMGQEVILRCVPISNHLYFYWYRQILGQKVEFLVSFYNNEISEKSEIFDDQFSVERPDGSNFTLKIRSTKLEDSAMYFCASSAQNRQETQYFGPGTRLLVL.

V is TRBV2 and J is TRBJ2-7; 8 nucleotides agree with TRBD2. This CDR3 has 13 amino acids. Trimming removed 8 bases from V and 0 bases from J; junction bases left unmatched: 3. Germline values: CDR1 SNHLY, CDR2 FYNNEI. The CDR3 reads CASLLADSYEQYF. DNA for the CDR3: TGTGCCAGCCTACTAGCGGACTCCTACGAGCAGTACTTC.

This chain joins TRBV21-1 and TRBJ2-1; the table gives TRBD1 as D, unverified against the DNA. TRBV21-1 constitutes a pseudogene. The CDR3 runs to 15 residues. CDR3 region: CASSTGLDFVNEQFF. DNA of the CDR3: TGTGCCAGCAGCACAGGGTTGGATTTCGTCAATGAGCAGTTCTTC.

This chain links TRBV6-1 with TRBJ1-5; D gene ambiguous. Germline V gives CDR1 MNHNS, CDR2 SASEGT. This CDR3 spans 12 amino acids. The V and J ends lost 7 bases and 6 bases respectively, with 10 bases between them. CDR3 protein: CASTLTGQPQHF. CDR3 nucleotide sequence: TGTGCCAGCACCCTCACGGGTCAGCCCCAGCATTTT.